The 23 T cell receptor beta chains presented below share a single source sample, sequenced in a study of blood T cell repertoires in COVID-19. Data came from immunoSEQ multiplex PCR; TCRdb stores just in-frame clones and leaves some out. In the table there are about 160,000 clones, roughly 90% of which are singletons. The sample comprised peripheral blood. The receptor set was obtained from a man aged 25-45 years with COVID-19, enrolled during active disease.

The chain has TRBV5-1 and TRBJ1-3, with D unresolved. Germline CDR1 reads SGHRS; CDR2 reads YFSETQ. V was cut by 4 bases and J by 2 bases, with 10 bases left in between. The CDR3 is 14 amino acids. Here the CDR3 reads CASSPGEAGNTIYF. Written as DNA, the CDR3 is TGCGCCAGCAGCCCTGGAGAGGCTGGAAACACCATATATTTT.

The gene calls are TRBV11-2 and TRBJ2-3; D may be TRBD2 (7 bases). The CDR3 contains 14 residues. The V gene lost 6 bases and the J gene lost 7 bases, with 17 bases spanning the gap. CDR1 is SGHAT, CDR2 FQNNGV, per germline. This CDR3 reads CASRNRTGGHTQYF. Written as DNA, the CDR3 is TGTGCCAGCAGGAACAGGACGGGGGGCCATACGCAGTATTTT.

This clone was observed a single time. The chain has TRBV5-5 and TRBJ2-5, with TRBD1 as a possible D gene (5 bases). Trimming pared 4 bases from V and 1 base from J, leaving 11 bases between. This CDR3 contains 14 residues. The germline V gene encodes CDR1 SGHKS and CDR2 YYEKEE (reference sequence). The CDR3 reads CASSRGQLQETQYF. CDR3 nucleotide sequence: TGTGCCAGCAGCCGAGGACAACTCCAAGAGACCCAGTACTTC.

In this sample, this clone turned up once. V is TRBV5-4 and J is TRBJ1-5; 7 nucleotides line up with TRBD1. The CDR3 length is 17 residues. Trimming at V came to 0 bases and at J to 3 bases, leaving 9 bases not matched to a gene. In germline, CDR1 is SGHNT, CDR2 YYREEE (reference sequence). The CDR3 bases are TGTGCCAGCAGCTTGGCCCCCCAGCAGGGGGTCAATCAGCCCCAGCATTTT. Encoded protein: CASSLAPQQGVNQPQHF.

This chain links TRBV30 with TRBJ1-3; D ambiguous. Germline V gene data show CDR1 as GTSNPN and CDR2 as SVGIG (reference sequence). V was trimmed by 3 bases and J by 3 bases, leaving 15 bases between them. The CDR3 length is 15 residues. The DNA for the CDR3 is TGTGCCTGGAGGGGCCCCACTCCCCTTGGAAACACCATATATTTT. Protein product: CAWRGPTPLGNTIYF.

The chain uses TRBV29-1 and TRBJ2-7; 8 bases align to TRBD1. Germline CDR1 and CDR2: SQVTM and ANQGSEA. The junction had 0 bases not matched to a gene; V was cut back by 3 bases and J by 2 bases. The CDR3 is 12 amino acids. CDR3 amino acids: CSVEGQAYEQYF. Here the CDR3 DNA reads TGCAGCGTTGAGGGACAGGCCTACGAGCAGTACTTC.

The gene calls are TRBV6-6 and TRBJ1-1; 7 bases line up with TRBD1. The CDR3 extends over 14 amino acids. The germline V gene has CDR1 MNHNY and CDR2 SVGAGI (reference sequence). V dropped 8 bases and J dropped 0; count of bases not matched to a gene: 6. Here the CDR3 reads CASVRGQMNTEAFF. CDR3 sequence (DNA): TGTGCCAGCGTGCGGGGACAGATGAACACTGAAGCTTTCTTT.

V and J are TRBV29-1 and TRBJ1-1, with 9 positions matching TRBD1. This CDR3 is 13 amino acids long. The ends lost 8 bases at V and 4 bases at J; junction bases unmatched: 8. CDR1 SQVTM and CDR2 ANQGSEA come from the germline V gene. The CDR3 DNA is TGCAGCCTTGGTGGACAGGGGAGCACTGAAGCTTTCTTT. Translated: CSLGGQGSTEAFF. Variable domain in full (rest from reference TRBV29-1 and TRBJ1-1): SAVISQKPSRDICQRGTSLTIQCQVDSQVTMMFWYRQQPGQSLTLIATANQGSEATYESGFVIDKFPISRPNLTFSTLTVSNMSPEDSSIYLCSLGGQGSTEAFFGQGTRLTVV.

The chain couples TRBV19 to TRBJ2-2, with 9 bases identical to TRBD1. The CDR3 spans 16 residues. Germline V gene lookup returns CDR1 LNHDA and CDR2 SQIVND (reference sequence). The V and J ends lost 3 bases and 0 bases, in that order; junction bases with no gene match: 2. CDR3 DNA sequence: TGTGCCAGTAGTATCAGGACAGGGGCGAACACCGGGGAGCTGTTTTTT. This encodes CASSIRTGANTGELFF.

The rearrangement links TRBV4-1 to TRBJ2-7; 9 nucleotides line up with TRBD2. Losses at the gene ends were 0 bases for V and 7 bases for J; bases not matched to a gene: 10. CDR3 length: 16 amino acids. Germline V gene sequence: CDR1 MGHRA, CDR2 YSYEKL. The CDR3 DNA follows: TGCGCCAGCAGCCAAGATCGGCTAGCGGGAACTTGGGAGCAGTACTTC. It is translated as CASSQDRLAGTWEQYF.

The V gene is TRBV10-2, the J gene TRBJ1-5, with D possibly being TRBD1 (6 bases). The V gene's germline CDR1 is WSHSY and CDR2 SAAADI. Trimming removed 6 bases at V and 0 bases at J, with 12 bases between. The CDR3 contains 15 residues. CDR3 coding DNA: TGCGCCAGCAGACTAGGACAGAATAGCAATCAGCCCCAGCATTTT. Encoded protein: CASRLGQNSNQPQHF.

The chain carries TRBV7-9 and TRBJ2-3, with D possibly being TRBD1 (5 bases). Germline V gene lookup returns CDR1 SEHNR and CDR2 FQNEAQ (reference sequence). This CDR3 comprises 15 residues. Trimming left V 5 bases short and J 4 bases short, with 16 bases between. The CDR3 region has the DNA TGTGCCAGCAGCCCAGGGCAGACGGCGGCAGATACGCAGTATTTT. Translated: CASSPGQTAADTQYF.

A few counts support this clone. This chain joins TRBV19 and TRBJ1-2; D gene unclear. Germline lookup yields CDR1 LNHDA and CDR2 SQIVND (reference sequence). The CDR3 loop spans 16 amino acids. Trimming removed 5 bases from V and 4 bases from J, with 20 bases in between. The CDR3 nucleotides are TGTGCCAGTAGTCCCGGAATAGGTTATGCGGCCTATGGCTACACCTTC. Its translation is CASSPGIGYAAYGYTF.

The rearrangement joins TRBV7-2 to TRBJ1-2; D is unresolved. The germline V gene encodes CDR1 SGHTA and CDR2 FQGNSA. Between the trimmed V and J ends, which lost 3 bases and 7 bases, there was a span of 15 bases. The CDR3 sequence is 14 residues long. CDR3 protein: CASSFNGVEGGYTF. CDR3 nucleotide sequence: TGTGCCAGCAGCTTCAATGGAGTTGAAGGTGGCTACACCTTC. The entire variable domain, with the rest obtained from reference TRBV7-2 and TRBJ1-2, is as follows: GAGVSQSPSNKVTEKGKDVELRCDPISGHTALYWYRQSLGQGLEFLIYFQGNSAPDKSGLPSDRFSAERTGGSVSTLTIQRTQQEDSAVYLCASSFNGVEGGYTFGSGTRLTVV.

This chain joins TRBV5-1 and TRBJ2-5; 9 nucleotides match TRBD1. Looked up from germline, CDR1 is SGHRS and CDR2 is YFSETQ. V dropped 3 bases and J dropped 5; count of bases not matched to a gene: 8. This CDR3 is built from 15 residues. Here the CDR3 reads CASSSTGTGRETQYF. The CDR3 coding sequence is TGCGCCAGCAGCTCTACCGGGACAGGGAGGGAGACCCAGTACTTC.

This clone was observed once. A much larger clonotype is one base distant, so this may be a read error. This sequence joins TRBV4-1 and TRBJ2-7; 7 bases align to TRBD1. Trimming removed 5 bases from V and 1 base from J; junction bases left unmatched: 2. The CDR3 contains 13 residues. The germline V gene has CDR1 MGHRA and CDR2 YSYEKL. CDR3 in DNA: TGCGCCAGCAGCTTGGACAGGTCCTACGAGCAGTACTTC. It specifies CASSLDRSYEQYF.

The V and J genes are TRBV27 and TRBJ1-5; 7 bases align to TRBD1. Germline-derived CDR1 and CDR2 are MNHEY and SMNVEV (reference sequence). The junction had 10 bases not matched to a gene; V was cut back by 6 bases and J by 5 bases. The CDR3 contains 15 residues. CDR3 sequence (DNA): TGTGCCAGCAGCCTCTCCCGACAGGGTGATCAGCCCCAGCATTTT. Amino acids: CASSLSRQGDQPQHF.

V gene TRBV27 combines with J gene TRBJ2-4, with D unclear. In germline, CDR1 is MNHEY, CDR2 SMNVEV (reference sequence). The CDR3 spans 16 residues. The V end was cut by 6 bases, the J end by 2 bases, with 17 bases between. CDR3 loop: CASSSDPAGSKNIQYF. In DNA, the CDR3 is TGTGCCAGCAGCAGTGACCCCGCCGGGTCCAAAAACATTCAGTACTTC.

The chain links TRBV2 to TRBJ1-6; TRBD1 might be the D (6 bases). V lost 4 bases and J lost 6, with 10 bases in between. The CDR3 runs to 14 residues. Germline V gives CDR1 SNHLY, CDR2 FYNNEI. CDR3: CASSGRTANSPLHF. CDR3 nucleotides: TGTGCCAGCAGTGGTAGGACAGCTAATTCACCCCTCCACTTT.

This chain uses TRBV19 with TRBJ2-1; 11 bases line up with TRBD2. J gave up 4 bases and V 6 bases, and 8 bases lay outside the gene matches. The CDR3 is 16 residues long. CDR1 is LNHDA, CDR2 SQIVND, per germline (reference sequence). The CDR3 nucleotides read TGTGCCAGTAGCCTAAGGCTAGCGGGAGGTTACAATGAGCAGTTCTTC. The encoded protein is CASSLRLAGGYNEQFF. Looking up the rest from reference TRBV19 and TRBJ2-1 gives the full variable domain: DGGITQSPKYLFRKEGQNVTLSCEQNLNHDAMYWYRQDPGQGLRLIYYSQIVNDFQKGDIAEGYSVSREKKESFPLTVTSAQKNPTAFYLCASSLRLAGGYNEQFFGPGTRLTVL.

This clone was seen a single time. The chain couples TRBV28 to TRBJ2-7; TRBD1 aligns across 8 bases. Trimming cost V 8 bases and J 4 bases; bases outside gene matches: 7. Germline V gene sequence: CDR1 MDHEN, CDR2 SYDVKM. The CDR3 spans 13 residues. CDR3 bases: TGTGCCAGCCGGACAGGGAATAGATACGAGCAGTACTTC. It is translated as CASRTGNRYEQYF.

The rearrangement links TRBV20-1 to TRBJ2-5, with 9 bases matching TRBD2. There are 15 residues in the CDR3. CDR1 is DFQATT, CDR2 SNEGSKA, per germline (reference sequence). After removal of 3 bases from V and 6 bases from J, the junction contained 11 bases not matched to a gene. CDR3 DNA sequence: TGCAGTGCTAGTTCCCTAGCGGGGCTTGTACAGACCCAGTACTTC. It encodes CSASSLAGLVQTQYF.

The CDR3 DNA is TGTGCCAGTAGTATAGAGGGACAGGGGGCACGGAATTCACCCCTCCACTTT. Encoded protein: CASSIEGQGARNSPLHF. This chain uses TRBV19 with TRBJ1-6; 12 bases fit TRBD1. CDR3 length: 17 amino acids. V dropped 0 bases and J dropped 7; count of bases not matched to a gene: 4. Germline assignment: CDR1 LNHDA and CDR2 SQIVND (reference sequence).